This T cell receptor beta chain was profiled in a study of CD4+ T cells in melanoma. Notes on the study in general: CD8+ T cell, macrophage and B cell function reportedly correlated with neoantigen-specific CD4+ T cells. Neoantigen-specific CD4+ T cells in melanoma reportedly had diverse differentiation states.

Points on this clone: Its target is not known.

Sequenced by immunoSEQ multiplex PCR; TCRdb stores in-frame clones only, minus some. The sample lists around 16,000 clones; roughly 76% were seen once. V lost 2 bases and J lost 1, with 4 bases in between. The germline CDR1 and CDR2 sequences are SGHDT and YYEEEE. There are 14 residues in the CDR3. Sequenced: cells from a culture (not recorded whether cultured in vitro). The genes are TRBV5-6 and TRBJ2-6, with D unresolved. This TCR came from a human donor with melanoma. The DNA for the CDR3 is TGTGCCAGCAGCTTTTTATCTGGGGCCAACGTCCTGACTTTC. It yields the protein CASSFLSGANVLTF.